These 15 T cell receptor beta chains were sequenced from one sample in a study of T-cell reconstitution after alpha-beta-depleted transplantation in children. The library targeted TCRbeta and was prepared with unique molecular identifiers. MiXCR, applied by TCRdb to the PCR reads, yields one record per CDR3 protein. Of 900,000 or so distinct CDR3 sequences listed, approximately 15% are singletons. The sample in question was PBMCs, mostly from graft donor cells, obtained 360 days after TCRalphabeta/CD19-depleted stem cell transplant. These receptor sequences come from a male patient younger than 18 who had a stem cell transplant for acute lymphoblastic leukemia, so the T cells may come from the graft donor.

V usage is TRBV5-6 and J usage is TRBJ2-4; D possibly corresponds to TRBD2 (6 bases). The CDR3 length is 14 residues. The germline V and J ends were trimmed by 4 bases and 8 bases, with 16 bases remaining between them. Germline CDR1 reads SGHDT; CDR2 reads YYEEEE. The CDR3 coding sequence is TGTGCCAGCAGCCCGGGGGATGGGATATACATTCAGTACTTC. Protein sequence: CASSPGDGIYIQYF.

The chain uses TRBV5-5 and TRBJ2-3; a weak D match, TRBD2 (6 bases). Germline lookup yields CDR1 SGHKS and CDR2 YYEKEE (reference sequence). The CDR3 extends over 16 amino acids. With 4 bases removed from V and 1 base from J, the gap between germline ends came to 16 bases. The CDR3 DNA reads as TGTGCCAGCAGCCCGCGCGGTAGCGGACGCACAGATACGCAGTATTTT. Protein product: CASSPRGSGRTDTQYF. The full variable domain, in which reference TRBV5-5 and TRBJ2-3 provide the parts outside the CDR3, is DAGVTQSPTHLIKTRGQQVTLRCSPISGHKSVSWYQQVLGQGPQFIFQYYEKEERGRGNFPDRFSARQFPNYSSELNVNALLLGDSALYLCASSPRGSGRTDTQYFGPGTRLTVL.

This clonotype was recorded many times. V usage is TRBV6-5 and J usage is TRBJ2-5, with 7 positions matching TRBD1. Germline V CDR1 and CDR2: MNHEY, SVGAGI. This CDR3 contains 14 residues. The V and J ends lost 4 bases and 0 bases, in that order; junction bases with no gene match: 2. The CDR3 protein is CASSSTGNQETQYF. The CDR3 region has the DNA TGTGCCAGCAGTTCGACAGGGAACCAAGAGACCCAGTACTTC.

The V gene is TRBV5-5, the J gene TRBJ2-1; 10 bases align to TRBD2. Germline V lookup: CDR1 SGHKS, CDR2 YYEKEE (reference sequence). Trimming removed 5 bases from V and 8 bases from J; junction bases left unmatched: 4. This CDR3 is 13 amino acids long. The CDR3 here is CASRSSGRDEQFF. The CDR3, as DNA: TGTGCCAGCAGGTCGAGCGGGAGGGATGAGCAGTTCTTC.

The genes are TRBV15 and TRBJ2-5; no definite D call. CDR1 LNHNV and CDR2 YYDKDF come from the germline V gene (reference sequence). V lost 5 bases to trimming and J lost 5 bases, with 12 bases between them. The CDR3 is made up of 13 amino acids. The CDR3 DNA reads TGTGCCACCAGCTTTCGCGGTGAGGAGACCCAGTACTTC. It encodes CATSFRGEETQYF.

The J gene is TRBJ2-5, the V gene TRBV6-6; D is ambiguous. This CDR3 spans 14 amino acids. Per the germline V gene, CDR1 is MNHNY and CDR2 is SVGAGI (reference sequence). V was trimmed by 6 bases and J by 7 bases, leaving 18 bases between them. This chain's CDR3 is CASRQRQAPGTQYF. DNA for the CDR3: TGTGCCAGCAGACAGAGGCAGGCACCGGGGACCCAGTACTTC.

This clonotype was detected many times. Written as DNA, the CDR3 is TGTGCCAGCAGTGAACAAAGACAGCAAGAGACCCAGTACTTC. The encoded protein is CASSEQRQQETQYF. This rearrangement joins TRBV25-1 to TRBJ2-5, with a possible D match to TRBD1 (5 bases). Germline lookup yields CDR1 MGHDK and CDR2 SYGVNS. V gave up 2 bases and J gave up 2 bases, with 9 bases separating them. The CDR3 is 14 amino acids.

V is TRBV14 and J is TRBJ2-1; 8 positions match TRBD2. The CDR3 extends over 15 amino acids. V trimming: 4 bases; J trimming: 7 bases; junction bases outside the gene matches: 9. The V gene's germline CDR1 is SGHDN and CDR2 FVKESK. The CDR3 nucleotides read TGTGCCAGCAGCCCTTATATAGCGGGGCCTAATGAGCAGTTCTTC. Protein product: CASSPYIAGPNEQFF.

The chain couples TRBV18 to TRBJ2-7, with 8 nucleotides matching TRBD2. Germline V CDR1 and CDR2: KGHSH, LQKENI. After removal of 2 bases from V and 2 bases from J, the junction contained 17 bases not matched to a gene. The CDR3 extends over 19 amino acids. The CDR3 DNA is TGTGCCAGCTCACCAGGGGCAGGGACTTTCGCGGGAGGTACCTACGAGCAGTACTTC. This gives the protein CASSPGAGTFAGGTYEQYF.

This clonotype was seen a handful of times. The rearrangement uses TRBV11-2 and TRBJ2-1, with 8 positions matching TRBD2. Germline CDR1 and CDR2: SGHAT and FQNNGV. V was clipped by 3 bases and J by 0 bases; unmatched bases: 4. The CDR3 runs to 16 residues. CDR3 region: CASSFPSGSSYNEQFF. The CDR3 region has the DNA TGTGCCAGCAGCTTTCCGAGCGGGAGCTCCTACAATGAGCAGTTCTTC.

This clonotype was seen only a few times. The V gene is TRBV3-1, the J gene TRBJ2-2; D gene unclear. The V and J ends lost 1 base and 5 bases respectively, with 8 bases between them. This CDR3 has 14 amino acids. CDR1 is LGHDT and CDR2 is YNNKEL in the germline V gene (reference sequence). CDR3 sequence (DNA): TGTGCCAGCAGCCAAGGACAAATAACCGGGGAGCTGTTTTTT. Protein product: CASSQGQITGELFF.

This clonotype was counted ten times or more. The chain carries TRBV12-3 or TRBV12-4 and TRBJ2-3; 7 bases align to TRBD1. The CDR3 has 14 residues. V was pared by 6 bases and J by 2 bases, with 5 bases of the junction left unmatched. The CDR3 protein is CASSQGDTTDTQYF. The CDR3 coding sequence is TGTGCCAGCAGCCAGGGGGATACCACAGATACGCAGTATTTT.

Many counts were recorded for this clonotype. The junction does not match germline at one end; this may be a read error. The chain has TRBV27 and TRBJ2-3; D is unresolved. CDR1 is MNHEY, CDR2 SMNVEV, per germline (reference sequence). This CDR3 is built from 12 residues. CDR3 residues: CASSAYTDTQYF. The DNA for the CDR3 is TGCGCCAGCAGTGCCTACACAGATACGCAGTATTTT.

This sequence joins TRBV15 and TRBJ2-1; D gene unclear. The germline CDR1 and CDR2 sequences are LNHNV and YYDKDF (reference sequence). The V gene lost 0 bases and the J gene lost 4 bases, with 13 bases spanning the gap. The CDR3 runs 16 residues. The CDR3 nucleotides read TGTGCCACCAGCAGAGATAATCCACTACTTTACAATGAGCAGTTCTTC. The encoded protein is CATSRDNPLLYNEQFF.

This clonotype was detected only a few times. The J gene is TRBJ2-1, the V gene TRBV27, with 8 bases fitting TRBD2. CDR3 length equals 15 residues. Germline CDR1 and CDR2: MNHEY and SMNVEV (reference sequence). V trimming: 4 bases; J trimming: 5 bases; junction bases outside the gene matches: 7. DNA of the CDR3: TGTGCCAGCAGTTCGGGACTAGGTGGGCACAATGAGCAGTTCTTC. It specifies CASSSGLGGHNEQFF.